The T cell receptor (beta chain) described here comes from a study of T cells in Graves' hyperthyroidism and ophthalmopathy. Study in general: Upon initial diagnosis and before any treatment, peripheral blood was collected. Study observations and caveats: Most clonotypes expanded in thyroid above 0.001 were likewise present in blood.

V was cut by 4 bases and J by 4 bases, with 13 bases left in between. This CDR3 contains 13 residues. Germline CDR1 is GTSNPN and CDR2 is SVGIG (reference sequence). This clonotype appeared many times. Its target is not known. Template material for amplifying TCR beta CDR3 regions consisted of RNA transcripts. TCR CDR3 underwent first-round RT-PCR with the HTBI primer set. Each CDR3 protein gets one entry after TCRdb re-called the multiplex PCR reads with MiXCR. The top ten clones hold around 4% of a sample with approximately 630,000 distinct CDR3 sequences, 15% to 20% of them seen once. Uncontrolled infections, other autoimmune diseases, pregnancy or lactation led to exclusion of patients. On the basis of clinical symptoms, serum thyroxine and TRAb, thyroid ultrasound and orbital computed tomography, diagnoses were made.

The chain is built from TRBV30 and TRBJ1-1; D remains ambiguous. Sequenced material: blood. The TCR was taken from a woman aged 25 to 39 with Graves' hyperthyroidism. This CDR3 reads CAWTPRRSTEAFF. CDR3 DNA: TGTGCCTGGACTCCCAGGAGGAGCACTGAAGCTTTCTTT.